The clone carrying this T cell receptor (beta chain) has just a few counts. Its antigen is not identified. Germline V gene sequence: CDR1 LGHDT, CDR2 YNNKEL (reference sequence). The CDR3 spans 15 residues. V shed 1 base, J shed 7 bases, and the junction held 6 bases outside the gene matches. These data come from a study of identical twins. MiXCR, applied by TCRdb to the 5' RACE reads, yields one record per CDR3 protein. Here the sample spans a few hundred thousand distinct CDR3 sequences, roughly a tenth being singletons. Study findings and constraints: Fewer insertions were carried by abundant cord blood beta clonotypes, but none was seen in memory repertoires. These conclusions were based on statistical analysis (cross-sectional, not following the same donors). Out-of-frame TCR alpha sharing in monozygotic twins exceeded recombination model predictions.

This chain joins TRBV3-1 and TRBJ2-1, with TRBD2 matching 8 bases. The sequenced sample consisted of memory T cells sorted from blood. This receptor was taken from a man over 45 in good health. Here the CDR3 DNA reads TGTGCCAGCAGCCAAGGTAGCGGGGTGAGGAATGAGCAGTTCTTC. This sequence encodes CASSQGSGVRNEQFF.